This is a list of T cell receptor beta chains from one sample in a study of CD8+CD57+ T cells in acquired aplastic anemia. A single record per CDR3 protein comes from TCRdb applying MiXCR to the reads. Of about 290,000 distinct CDR3 sequences in the sample, approximately 57% were seen once. The sample was sorted CD4+, CD8+, or CD8+CD57+ T cells (not recorded which) from PBMCs. Receptors originate from a human donor with aplastic anemia. Each CDR3 is given with its conserved first and last residue. Fields, in order: clone size, D gene, J gene, V gene, CDR3 protein, CDR3 DNA. A D gene is named only where the DNA matches it firmly. Clone size is shown for a subset of rows, as once, few, many or a class of expanded clone.

clone_size: many
d_call: -
j_call: TRBJ2-5
v_call: TRBV5-1
cdr3_aa: CASSLVAGLGETQYF
cdr3_nt: TGCGCCAGCAGCTTGGTTGCGGGGCTGGGAGAGACCCAGTACTTC

clone_size: few
d_call: -
j_call: TRBJ1-2
v_call: TRBV10-3
cdr3_aa: CAISEGTGPPAYGYTF
cdr3_nt: TGTGCCATCAGTGAGGGAACAGGGCCCCCTGCCTATGGCTACACCTTC

clone_size: many
d_call: TRBD2
j_call: TRBJ2-2
v_call: TRBV7-2
cdr3_aa: CASSLKVLAGTNTGELFF
cdr3_nt: TGTGCCAGCAGCTTAAAGGTTCTAGCGGGGACGAACACCGGGGAGCTGTTTTTT

clone_size: -
d_call: TRBD1
j_call: TRBJ2-5
v_call: TRBV11-1
cdr3_aa: CASSLWDSDGTQYF
cdr3_nt: TGTGCCAGCAGCTTGTGGGACAGTGATGGGACCCAGTACTTC

clone_size: -
d_call: -
j_call: TRBJ1-1
v_call: TRBV24-1
cdr3_aa: CATSDRRQENTEAFF
cdr3_nt: TGTGCCACCAGTGATCGAAGGCAGGAGAACACTGAAGCTTTCTTT

clone_size: -
d_call: -
j_call: TRBJ2-7
v_call: TRBV4-3
cdr3_aa: CASSQDWGTAAYEQYF
cdr3_nt: TGCGCCAGCAGCCAAGATTGGGGGACGGCAGCCTACGAGCAGTACTTC

clone_size: many
d_call: TRBD1
j_call: TRBJ1-1
v_call: TRBV5-4
cdr3_aa: CASSSPRGQSTEAFF
cdr3_nt: TGTGCCAGCAGTTCCCCCAGGGGGCAGAGCACTGAAGCTTTCTTT

clone_size: many
d_call: TRBD1
j_call: TRBJ1-5
v_call: TRBV19
cdr3_aa: CASINRGTGGQPRHF
cdr3_nt: TGTGCCAGTATTAATCGGGGAACAGGGGGACAGCCCCGGCATTTT

clone_size: -
d_call: TRBD2
j_call: TRBJ2-1
v_call: TRBV29-1
cdr3_aa: CSVDGTSGEGAYGQFF
cdr3_nt: TGCAGCGTTGACGGGACTAGCGGGGAGGGTGCGTACGGGCAGTTCTTC

clone_size: -
d_call: TRBD1
j_call: TRBJ2-1
v_call: TRBV7-9
cdr3_aa: CASSRTTGVDEQFF
cdr3_nt: TGTGCCAGCAGCCGGACGACAGGGGTGGATGAGCAGTTCTTC

clone_size: many
d_call: -
j_call: TRBJ1-1
v_call: TRBV3-1
cdr3_aa: CASSRPPNTEAFF
cdr3_nt: TGTGCCAGCAGCCGACCGCCGAACACTGAAGCTTTCTTT

clone_size: many
d_call: -
j_call: TRBJ1-6
v_call: TRBV20-1
cdr3_aa: CSARDGAASSYNSPLHF
cdr3_nt: TGCAGTGCTAGAGATGGGGCGGCGAGCTCCTATAATTCACCCCTCCACTTT

clone_size: -
d_call: TRBD2
j_call: TRBJ2-7
v_call: TRBV15
cdr3_aa: CATSRDTRTSGGAPYEQYF
cdr3_nt: TGTGCCACCAGCAGAGATACCCGGACTAGCGGGGGGGCCCCCTACGAGCAGTACTTC

clone_size: -
d_call: -
j_call: TRBJ1-1
v_call: TRBV20-1
cdr3_aa: CSAYPGTEAFF
cdr3_nt: TGCAGTGCTTATCCAGGGACTGAAGCTTTCTTT

clone_size: few
d_call: -
j_call: TRBJ1-2
v_call: TRBV12-3/TRBV12-4
cdr3_aa: CASSLVLNYGYTF
cdr3_nt: TGTGCCAGCAGTTTGGTGCTTAACTATGGCTACACCTTC

clone_size: -
d_call: TRBD1
j_call: TRBJ1-1
v_call: TRBV19
cdr3_aa: CASSIRWTRDRENTEAFF
cdr3_nt: TGTGCCAGTAGTATTCGTTGGACCCGGGACAGGGAGAACACTGAAGCTTTCTTT

clone_size: -
d_call: -
j_call: TRBJ1-1
v_call: TRBV24-1
cdr3_aa: CATSESGTEAFF
cdr3_nt: TGTGCCACCAGTGAATCCGGGACTGAAGCTTTCTTT

clone_size: -
d_call: -
j_call: TRBJ2-2
v_call: TRBV12-3/TRBV12-4
cdr3_aa: CASSDLGAGELFF
cdr3_nt: TGCGCCAGCAGTGATCTGGGGGCCGGGGAGCTGTTTTTT

clone_size: many
d_call: -
j_call: TRBJ2-5
v_call: TRBV7-8
cdr3_aa: CAGSLTRTVKGETQYF
cdr3_nt: TGTGCCGGCAGCTTAACTCGGACAGTCAAAGGGGAGACCCAGTACTTC

clone_size: -
d_call: -
j_call: TRBJ1-1
v_call: TRBV6-1
cdr3_aa: CASSARGPNTEAFF
cdr3_nt: TGTGCCAGCAGTGCCCGGGGTCCGAACACTGAAGCTTTCTTT

clone_size: once
d_call: -
j_call: TRBJ1-1
v_call: TRBV29-1
cdr3_aa: CSGAASTEAFF
cdr3_nt: TGCAGCGGGGCGGCTTCCACTGAAGCTTTCTTT

clone_size: -
d_call: -
j_call: TRBJ2-4
v_call: TRBV15
cdr3_aa: CATQRGYGLNIQYF
cdr3_nt: TGTGCCACCCAACGGGGGTACGGGTTGAACATTCAGTACTTC

clone_size: few
d_call: TRBD1
j_call: TRBJ1-5
v_call: TRBV11-3
cdr3_aa: CASSRTGNSNQPQHF
cdr3_nt: TGTGCCAGCAGTCGGACAGGGAATAGCAATCAGCCCCAGCATTTT

clone_size: -
d_call: -
j_call: TRBJ2-7
v_call: TRBV7-8
cdr3_aa: CASSRSVVEQYF
cdr3_nt: TGTGCCAGCAGCCGGAGTGTTGTCGAGCAGTACTTC

clone_size: few
d_call: TRBD2
j_call: TRBJ2-3
v_call: TRBV7-3
cdr3_aa: CASSLEDSGGSHQDTQYF
cdr3_nt: TGTGCCAGCAGCTTAGAAGATAGCGGGGGGTCTCATCAAGATACGCAGTATTTT

clone_size: few
d_call: TRBD2
j_call: TRBJ2-7
v_call: TRBV7-2
cdr3_aa: CASSLLVAGGYEQYF
cdr3_nt: TGTGCCAGCAGCTTATTGGTAGCGGGAGGCTACGAGCAGTACTTC

clone_size: few
d_call: -
j_call: TRBJ1-3
v_call: TRBV2
cdr3_aa: CASTTERGNTIYF
cdr3_nt: TGTGCCAGCACAACAGAGAGAGGAAACACCATATATTTT

clone_size: many
d_call: TRBD2
j_call: TRBJ2-3
v_call: TRBV20-1
cdr3_aa: CSWGGAGTDTQYF
cdr3_nt: TGCAGTTGGGGGGGAGCGGGGACAGATACGCAGTATTTT

clone_size: -
d_call: TRBD1
j_call: TRBJ2-7
v_call: TRBV7-9
cdr3_aa: CASSLLRGQGYEQYF
cdr3_nt: TGTGCCAGCAGCTTACTTAGGGGACAGGGGTACGAGCAGTACTTC

clone_size: -
d_call: -
j_call: TRBJ1-4
v_call: TRBV5-1
cdr3_aa: CASTGGGDEKLFF
cdr3_nt: TGCGCCAGCACCGGGGGGGGGGACGAAAAACTGTTTTTT

clone_size: -
d_call: -
j_call: TRBJ1-1
v_call: TRBV19
cdr3_aa: CASSIGGQNTEAFF
cdr3_nt: TGTGCCAGTAGTATTGGGGGACAGAACACTGAAGCTTTCTTT

clone_size: -
d_call: TRBD1
j_call: TRBJ2-3
v_call: TRBV7-3
cdr3_aa: CASSLGTVGTDTQYF
cdr3_nt: TGTGCCAGCAGCTTAGGGACAGTGGGCACAGATACGCAGTATTTT

clone_size: many
d_call: -
j_call: TRBJ2-5
v_call: TRBV5-5
cdr3_aa: CASSLAVLQETQYF
cdr3_nt: TGTGCCAGCAGCTTAGCGGTACTCCAAGAGACCCAGTACTTC

clone_size: -
d_call: -
j_call: TRBJ1-1
v_call: TRBV20-1
cdr3_aa: CSARGTPLLAFF
cdr3_nt: TGCAGTGCTAGAGGGACGCCCCTACTAGCTTTCTTT

clone_size: -
d_call: TRBD1
j_call: TRBJ2-7
v_call: TRBV20-1
cdr3_aa: CSVRDRGFYEQYF
cdr3_nt: TGCAGTGTTCGAGACAGGGGATTTTACGAGCAGTACTTC

clone_size: -
d_call: TRBD1
j_call: TRBJ2-7
v_call: TRBV20-1
cdr3_aa: CSAQDRAGEQYF
cdr3_nt: TGCAGTGCCCAGGACAGGGCGGGCGAGCAGTACTTC

clone_size: many
d_call: -
j_call: TRBJ2-7
v_call: TRBV18
cdr3_aa: CASSPPLGANYEQYF
cdr3_nt: TGTGCCAGCTCACCACCGCTGGGGGCGAACTACGAGCAGTACTTC

clone_size: -
d_call: -
j_call: TRBJ2-7
v_call: TRBV7-9
cdr3_aa: CASSGGQSSYEQYF
cdr3_nt: TGCGCCAGCAGTGGTGGACAGTCCTCCTACGAGCAGTACTTC

clone_size: many
d_call: TRBD1
j_call: TRBJ1-4
v_call: TRBV5-1
cdr3_aa: CASSRSGTENEKLFF
cdr3_nt: TGCGCCAGCAGCCGATCCGGGACAGAGAATGAAAAACTGTTTTTT

clone_size: -
d_call: -
j_call: TRBJ2-7
v_call: TRBV5-1
cdr3_aa: CASSLGRKDYEQYF
cdr3_nt: TGCGCCAGCAGCCTCGGACGGAAAGACTACGAGCAGTACTTC

clone_size: -
d_call: -
j_call: TRBJ1-5
v_call: TRBV20-1
cdr3_aa: CSAQDSKSNQPQHF
cdr3_nt: TGCAGTGCCCAAGACAGTAAGAGCAATCAGCCCCAGCATTTT

clone_size: many
d_call: -
j_call: TRBJ2-5
v_call: TRBV3-1
cdr3_aa: CASSQARVQRAWTETQYF
cdr3_nt: TGTGCCAGCAGCCAAGCCCGCGTACAGAGGGCTTGGACGGAGACCCAGTACTTC

clone_size: -
d_call: -
j_call: TRBJ2-7
v_call: TRBV7-3
cdr3_aa: CASSTRPQGVVYEQYF
cdr3_nt: TGTGCCAGCAGCACCCGACCACAGGGTGTAGTGTACGAGCAGTACTTC

clone_size: -
d_call: TRBD1
j_call: TRBJ2-5
v_call: TRBV5-4
cdr3_aa: CASSIEQGAQTQYF
cdr3_nt: TGTGCCAGCAGCATAGAACAGGGGGCGCAGACCCAGTACTTC

clone_size: -
d_call: -
j_call: TRBJ1-4
v_call: TRBV2
cdr3_aa: CASKRDEKLFF
cdr3_nt: TGTGCCAGCAAGAGGGATGAAAAACTGTTTTTT

clone_size: -
d_call: -
j_call: TRBJ1-5
v_call: TRBV7-3
cdr3_aa: CASSFMRNQPQHF
cdr3_nt: TGTGCCAGCAGCTTTATGAGGAATCAGCCCCAGCATTTT

clone_size: many
d_call: -
j_call: TRBJ2-2
v_call: TRBV29-1
cdr3_aa: CSPPRRGSPGELFF
cdr3_nt: TGCAGCCCACCAAGAAGAGGGAGTCCCGGGGAGCTGTTTTTT

clone_size: -
d_call: -
j_call: TRBJ2-7
v_call: TRBV7-6
cdr3_aa: CASSLAQSGYYEQYF
cdr3_nt: TGTGCCAGCAGCTTAGCTCAATCGGGATACTACGAGCAGTACTTC

clone_size: many
d_call: TRBD2
j_call: TRBJ2-3
v_call: TRBV5-1
cdr3_aa: CASRTVAGVTDTQYF
cdr3_nt: TGCGCCAGCAGAACCGTAGCGGGAGTCACAGATACGCAGTATTTT

clone_size: -
d_call: TRBD2
j_call: TRBJ2-3
v_call: TRBV10-2
cdr3_aa: CASRQAGGRTDTQYF
cdr3_nt: TGCGCCAGCAGACAAGCGGGAGGGCGTACAGATACGCAGTATTTT

clone_size: -
d_call: TRBD2
j_call: TRBJ2-7
v_call: TRBV10-2
cdr3_aa: CASSESILAAYEQYF
cdr3_nt: TGCGCCAGCAGTGAGTCCATACTAGCGGCCTACGAGCAGTACTTC

clone_size: -
d_call: TRBD1
j_call: TRBJ2-7
v_call: TRBV19
cdr3_aa: CASSVGTGGSYEQYF
cdr3_nt: TGTGCCAGTAGTGTCGGGACAGGAGGATCCTACGAGCAGTACTTC

clone_size: few
d_call: -
j_call: TRBJ1-1
v_call: TRBV20-1
cdr3_aa: CSARVGRGGEQAFF
cdr3_nt: TGCAGTGCTAGAGTCGGCAGGGGAGGGGAACAAGCTTTCTTT